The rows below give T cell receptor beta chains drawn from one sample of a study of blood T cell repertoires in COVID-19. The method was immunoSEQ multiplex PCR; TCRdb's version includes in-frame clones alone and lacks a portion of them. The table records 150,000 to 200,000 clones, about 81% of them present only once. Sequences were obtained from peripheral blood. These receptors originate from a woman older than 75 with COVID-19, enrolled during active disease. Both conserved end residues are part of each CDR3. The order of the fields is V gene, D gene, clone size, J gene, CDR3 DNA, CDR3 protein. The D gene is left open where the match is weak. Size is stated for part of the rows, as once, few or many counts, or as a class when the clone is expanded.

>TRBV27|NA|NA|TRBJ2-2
TGTGCCAGCAGTTTACGAGCCCTGAACACCGGGGAGCTGTTTTTT
CASSLRALNTGELFF
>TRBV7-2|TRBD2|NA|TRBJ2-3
TGTGCCAGCAGCTACTCGACGGGGGGGTCCGATACGCAGTATTTT
CASSYSTGGSDTQYF
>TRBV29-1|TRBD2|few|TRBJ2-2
TGCAGCGCTGGTGGACTAGCGGATAACACCGGGGAGCTGTTTTTT
CSAGGLADNTGELFF
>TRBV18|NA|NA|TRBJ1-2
TGTGTCAGCTCACCTCCTCAGGGGTATGGCTACACCTTC
CVSSPPQGYGYTF
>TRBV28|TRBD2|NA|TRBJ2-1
TGTGCCAGCAGTTTAGCTAGCGGGAGGGCCGGAGAGCAGTTCTTC
CASSLASGRAGEQFF
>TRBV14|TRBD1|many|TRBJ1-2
TGTGCCAGCAGCCAGTGGACAGGAGTTAACTATGGCTACACCTTC
CASSQWTGVNYGYTF
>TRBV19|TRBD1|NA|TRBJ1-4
TGTGCCAGTAGTTCCCAGAGGGGACAGGGGAATGAAAAACTGTTTTTT
CASSSQRGQGNEKLFF
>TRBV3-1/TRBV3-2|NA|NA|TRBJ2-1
TGTGCCAGCAGCCAATCCGTAACTAGCCCCCATGAGCAGTTCTTC
CASSQSVTSPHEQFF
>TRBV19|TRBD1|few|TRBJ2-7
TGTGCCAGTTCGGACAGGGGTGGGGAGCAGTACTTC
CASSDRGGEQYF
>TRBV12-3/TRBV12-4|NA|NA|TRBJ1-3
TGTGCCATCCAGCAAGGACACGAAAACACCATATATTTT
CAIQQGHENTIYF
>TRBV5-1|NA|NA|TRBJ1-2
TGCGCCAGCAGCTTGGTAGGGGGCTATGGCTACACCTTC
CASSLVGGYGYTF
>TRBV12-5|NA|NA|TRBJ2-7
TGTGCTAGTGGTCCCGACGACAGTTACGAGCAGTACTTC
CASGPDDSYEQYF
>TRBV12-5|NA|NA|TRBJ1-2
TGTGCTAGTGGTTTGGTCCCCGGCGGCCCCAGGGGCTATGGCTACACCTTC
CASGLVPGGPRGYGYTF
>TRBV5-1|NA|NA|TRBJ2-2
TGCGCCAGCAGCTTGGCGGGAGTTACCGGGGAGCTGTTTTTT
CASSLAGVTGELFF
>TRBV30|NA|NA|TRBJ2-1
TGTGCCTGGAGTGTAACCAGCAATGAGCAGTTCTTC
CAWSVTSNEQFF
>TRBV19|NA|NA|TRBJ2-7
TGTGCCAGTAGTAACGGACAGAACCCCTACGAGCAGTACTTC
CASSNGQNPYEQYF
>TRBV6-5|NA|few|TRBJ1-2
TGTGCCAGCAGTTACTCAGGACAGAGCCTCTATGGCTACACCTTC
CASSYSGQSLYGYTF
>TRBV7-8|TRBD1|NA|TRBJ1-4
TGTGCCAGCAGCCCGAGGGGGCGGGATAATGAAAAACTGTTTTTT
CASSPRGRDNEKLFF
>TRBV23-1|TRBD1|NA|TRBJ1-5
TGCGCCAGCAGTCAACCGTCATCAGACAGGGCCCGTCAGCCCCAGCATTTT
CASSQPSSDRARQPQHF
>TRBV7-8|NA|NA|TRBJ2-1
TGTGCCAGCAGCTTAGCGATTAGCGGCGGGTACAATGAGCAGTTCTTC
CASSLAISGGYNEQFF
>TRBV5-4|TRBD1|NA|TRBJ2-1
TGTGCCAGCAGCTCTACACAGGGGGCCCACAATGAGCAGTTCTTC
CASSSTQGAHNEQFF
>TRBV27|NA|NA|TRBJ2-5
TGTGCCAGCAAACACCGGGGCCAAGAGACCCAGTACTTC
CASKHRGQETQYF
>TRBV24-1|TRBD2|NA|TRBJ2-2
TGTGCCACCAGTGATTTCGGCGGGGGGGCCAGTAACGGGGAGCTGTTTTTT
CATSDFGGGASNGELFF
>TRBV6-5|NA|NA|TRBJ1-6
TGTGCCAGCAGTTACGAGGTTGCACGGCTCAATTCACCCCTCCACTTT
CASSYEVARLNSPLHF
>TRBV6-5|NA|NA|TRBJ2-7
TGTGCCAGCAGCCTCGACGGGAACTCCTACGAGCAGTACTTC
CASSLDGNSYEQYF
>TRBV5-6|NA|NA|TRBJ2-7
TGTGCCAGCAGCTTGGCACGCAGGTACGAGCAGTACTTC
CASSLARRYEQYF
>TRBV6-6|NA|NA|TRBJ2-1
TGTGCCAGCAGTTATCGGGGGGAGCAGTTCTTC
CASSYRGEQFF
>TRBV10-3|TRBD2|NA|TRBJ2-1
TGTGCCATCAGTCCCTCGAGCGGGATTGGAAATGAGCAGTTCTTC
CAISPSSGIGNEQFF
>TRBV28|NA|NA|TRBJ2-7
TGTGCCAGCAGTTTAGATAGCACTTATTATAACTACGAGCAGTACTTC
CASSLDSTYYNYEQYF
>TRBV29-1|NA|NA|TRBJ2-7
TGCAGCGTTACTATACAGGGCTCCTACGAGCAGTACTTC
CSVTIQGSYEQYF
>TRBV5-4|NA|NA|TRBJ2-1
TGTGCCAGCAGCGGGGGGAACTCCTACAATGAGCAGTTCTTC
CASSGGNSYNEQFF
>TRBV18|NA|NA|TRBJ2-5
TGTGCCAGCTCATTACAGGGTATCCAAGAGACCCAGTACTTC
CASSLQGIQETQYF
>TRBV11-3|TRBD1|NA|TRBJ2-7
TGTGCCAGCAGCCATCCTAACGGGGACAGCTCCTACGAGCAGTACTTC
CASSHPNGDSSYEQYF
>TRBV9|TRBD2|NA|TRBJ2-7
TGTGCCAGCAGCGTAGCGCCGGGAGGGCCCTACGAGCAGTACTTC
CASSVAPGGPYEQYF
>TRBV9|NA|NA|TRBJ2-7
TGTGCCAGCAGCGTAGGGGCTACGGCCTACGAGCAGTACTTC
CASSVGATAYEQYF
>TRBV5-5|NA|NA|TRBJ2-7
TGTGCCAGCAGCTTGGTATTCTACGAGCAGTACTTC
CASSLVFYEQYF
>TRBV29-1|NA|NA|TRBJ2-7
TGCAGCGTTGAGTTTGGCAGGGGGGACGAGCAGTACTTC
CSVEFGRGDEQYF
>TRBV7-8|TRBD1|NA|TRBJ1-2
TGTGCCAGCAGTTCGACAGGGGGCGGTGGCTACACCTTC
CASSSTGGGGYTF
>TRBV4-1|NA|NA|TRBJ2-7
TGCGCCAGCAGCCAAGCTGCTGACACATCCTACGAGCAGTACTTC
CASSQAADTSYEQYF
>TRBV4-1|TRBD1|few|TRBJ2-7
TGCGCCAGCAGCCCCTTTCCCCGGACAGGTCTCCCCCACGAGCAGTACTTC
CASSPFPRTGLPHEQYF
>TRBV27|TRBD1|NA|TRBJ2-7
TGTGCCAGCAGCCCCCGGGACAGGGACCACGAGCAGTACTTC
CASSPRDRDHEQYF
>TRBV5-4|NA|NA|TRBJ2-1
TGTGCCAGCAGCTATGGTTCGGAGAATGAGCAGTTCTTC
CASSYGSENEQFF
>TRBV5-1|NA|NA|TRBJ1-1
TGCGCCAGCAGTTTGACACCGAACACTGAAGCTTTCTTT
CASSLTPNTEAFF
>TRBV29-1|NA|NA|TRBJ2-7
TGCAGCGTAAAACATCGACTTGGCCCAGACTCCTACGAGCAGTACTTC
CSVKHRLGPDSYEQYF
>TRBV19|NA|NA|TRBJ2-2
TGTGCCAGTAGTCTTCGCAGCGGGGAGCTGTTTTTT
CASSLRSGELFF
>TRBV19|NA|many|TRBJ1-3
TGTGCCAGTAGTCCAGCGTCGGTGCGAAACACCATATATTTT
CASSPASVRNTIYF
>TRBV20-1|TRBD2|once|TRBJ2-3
TGCAGTGCTAGTCCGACTAGCGGGCGAACAGATACGCAGTATTTT
CSASPTSGRTDTQYF
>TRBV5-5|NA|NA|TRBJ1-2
TGTGCCAGCAGCTTGGGGCAGGGATATAGCATGGACTATGGCTACACCTTC
CASSLGQGYSMDYGYTF
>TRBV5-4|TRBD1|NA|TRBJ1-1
TGTGCCAGCAGCAGAGCAGGGGGGTTTATCACTGAAGCTTTCTTT
CASSRAGGFITEAFF
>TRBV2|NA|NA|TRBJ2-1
TGTGCCAGCAGGAGGACTCCAAGCTCCTACAATGAGCAGTTCTTC
CASRRTPSSYNEQFF
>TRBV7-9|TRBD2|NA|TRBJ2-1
TGTGCCAGCAGCCCCCCCACGGCTAGCGGGCCGTACAATGAGCAGTTCTTC
CASSPPTASGPYNEQFF
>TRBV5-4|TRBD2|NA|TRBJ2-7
TGTGCCAGCAGTAGCGGGGGAAGCTCCTACGAGCAGTACTTC
CASSSGGSSYEQYF
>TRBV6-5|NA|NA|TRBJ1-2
TGTGCCAGCAGTTACAAACTAGTAGGCGCGGCGGGTGGCTACACCTTC
CASSYKLVGAAGGYTF
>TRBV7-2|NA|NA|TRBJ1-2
TGTGCCAGCAGCTTAGGGTCAGGCTTTAACTATGGCTACACCTTC
CASSLGSGFNYGYTF